These T cell receptor beta chains were read from a single sample in a study of shared clonotypes between healthy human individuals. Method: immunoSEQ multiplex PCR; TCRdb's copy keeps in-frame clones and lacks some. This table holds some 2,500,000 clones, 80% to 95% found once. The sample was naive CD4+ T cells from PBMCs. The receptors come from a man between 18 and 35 years old in good health. Some clones in this sample may be carry-over from other donors' samples. CDR3s include the opening cysteine and the closing phenylalanine or tryptophan. Each record gives: D gene, clone size, V gene, J gene, CDR3 DNA, CDR3 protein. A D gene is named only where the DNA matches it firmly. A row's size may be missing; if present it is once, few, many or a size class.

d_gene: TRBD1
abundance: .
v_gene: TRBV6-5
j_gene: TRBJ1-4
CDR3nt: TGTGCCAGCAGTTACCAGCCCAGGGGGCGGGCTGAAAAACTGTTTTTT
CDR3aa: CASSYQPRGRAEKLFF

d_gene: .
abundance: .
v_gene: TRBV7-3
j_gene: TRBJ2-1
CDR3nt: TGTGCCAGCAGCTTGCAGGGGGGGATATACAATGAGCAGTTCTTC
CDR3aa: CASSLQGGIYNEQFF

d_gene: .
abundance: .
v_gene: TRBV5-5
j_gene: TRBJ2-1
CDR3nt: TGTGCCAGCAGCACGACGGACAGCTCCAAGTCGCAGTTCTTC
CDR3aa: CASSTTDSSKSQFF

d_gene: .
abundance: .
v_gene: TRBV30
j_gene: TRBJ2-1
CDR3nt: TGTGCCTGGGCCTGGAGGAGCAGGGTAATTGATGAGCAGTTCTTC
CDR3aa: CAWAWRSRVIDEQFF

d_gene: .
abundance: once
v_gene: TRBV5-4
j_gene: TRBJ2-2
CDR3nt: TGTGCCAGCAGCTTCAGTAATTCGAACACCGGGGAGCTGTTTTTT
CDR3aa: CASSFSNSNTGELFF

d_gene: TRBD1
abundance: .
v_gene: TRBV28
j_gene: TRBJ2-3
CDR3nt: TGTGCCAGCAGTAAGCGGGACAGGGCGGTCTCAGATACGCAGTATTTT
CDR3aa: CASSKRDRAVSDTQYF

d_gene: .
abundance: .
v_gene: TRBV14
j_gene: TRBJ1-1
CDR3nt: TGTGCCAGCAACCGAGGTTTTCCGAACACTGAAGCTTTCTTT
CDR3aa: CASNRGFPNTEAFF

d_gene: TRBD1
abundance: .
v_gene: TRBV5-4
j_gene: TRBJ1-1
CDR3nt: TGTGCCAGCAGCTTGGAGGCAGGGGGTAGCTTCAGGGAAGCTTTCTTT
CDR3aa: CASSLEAGGSFREAFF

d_gene: .
abundance: once
v_gene: TRBV7-8
j_gene: TRBJ2-3
CDR3nt: TGTGCCAGCAGCTTTCTAGTCGCGTACACAGATACGCAGTATTTT
CDR3aa: CASSFLVAYTDTQYF

d_gene: TRBD1
abundance: once
v_gene: TRBV5-4
j_gene: TRBJ1-3
CDR3nt: TGTGCCAGCAGCTTGGGGGGACAGGGTCGGTCTGGAAACACCATATATTTT
CDR3aa: CASSLGGQGRSGNTIYF

d_gene: .
abundance: .
v_gene: TRBV20-1
j_gene: TRBJ2-5
CDR3nt: TGCAGTGCTACCAGGAAAGAGACCCAGTACTTC
CDR3aa: CSATRKETQYF

d_gene: .
abundance: .
v_gene: TRBV5-4
j_gene: TRBJ2-5
CDR3nt: TGTGCCAGCAGCTTGGTTCAGAGCCAAGAGACCCAGTACTTC
CDR3aa: CASSLVQSQETQYF

d_gene: .
abundance: .
v_gene: TRBV19
j_gene: TRBJ1-1
CDR3nt: TGTGCCAGCCACCGACAGCTGAACACTGAAGCTTTCTTT
CDR3aa: CASHRQLNTEAFF

d_gene: .
abundance: .
v_gene: TRBV6-5
j_gene: TRBJ2-1
CDR3nt: TGTGCCAGCAGAACCGGACCTGACAATGAGCAGTTCTTC
CDR3aa: CASRTGPDNEQFF

d_gene: TRBD1
abundance: .
v_gene: TRBV28
j_gene: TRBJ1-2
CDR3nt: TGTGCCAGCTACTCAGACAGGGCAACTAACTATGGCTACACCTTC
CDR3aa: CASYSDRATNYGYTF

d_gene: TRBD1
abundance: once
v_gene: TRBV6-5
j_gene: TRBJ2-2
CDR3nt: TGTGCCAGCAAATGGACAGGGCGCACCGGGGAGCTGTTTTTT
CDR3aa: CASKWTGRTGELFF

d_gene: TRBD2
abundance: .
v_gene: TRBV7-2
j_gene: TRBJ2-3
CDR3nt: TGTGCCAGCAGCCCACTCCCCGGAGCGGGAGGCCCAGATACGCAGTATTTT
CDR3aa: CASSPLPGAGGPDTQYF

d_gene: .
abundance: .
v_gene: TRBV27
j_gene: TRBJ2-7
CDR3nt: TGTGCCAGCAGCCTCCTCTTGGGCGAGCAGTACTTC
CDR3aa: CASSLLLGEQYF

d_gene: .
abundance: .
v_gene: TRBV7-3
j_gene: TRBJ2-3
CDR3nt: TGTGCCAGCAGCTTAATGCCTACCAACACAGATACGCAGTATTTT
CDR3aa: CASSLMPTNTDTQYF

d_gene: .
abundance: .
v_gene: TRBV29-1
j_gene: TRBJ2-5
CDR3nt: TGCAGCGTGTGGCTATCCCAAGAGACCCAGTACTTC
CDR3aa: CSVWLSQETQYF

d_gene: .
abundance: few
v_gene: TRBV29-1
j_gene: TRBJ1-1
CDR3nt: TGCAGCGTTGTGGGTATCATGAACACTGAAGCTTTCTTT
CDR3aa: CSVVGIMNTEAFF

d_gene: .
abundance: .
v_gene: TRBV10-3
j_gene: TRBJ2-1
CDR3nt: TGTGCCGCTGAAGAGGTTGGGGGTGGCAATGAGCAGTTCTTC
CDR3aa: CAAEEVGGGNEQFF

d_gene: .
abundance: .
v_gene: TRBV10-3
j_gene: TRBJ2-2
CDR3nt: TGTGCCATCACCCCGGATCGGGCAGGGAGCACCGGGGAGCTGTTTTTT
CDR3aa: CAITPDRAGSTGELFF

d_gene: .
abundance: .
v_gene: TRBV5-1
j_gene: TRBJ2-3
CDR3nt: TGCGCCAGCAGCCCCTCAGACAGTTCCACAGATACGCAGTATTTT
CDR3aa: CASSPSDSSTDTQYF

d_gene: TRBD2
abundance: once
v_gene: TRBV28
j_gene: TRBJ2-7
CDR3nt: TGTGCCAGCAGTAGACCGACTAGCGGGAGTTACGAGCAGTACTTC
CDR3aa: CASSRPTSGSYEQYF

d_gene: TRBD1
abundance: .
v_gene: TRBV6-5
j_gene: TRBJ1-5
CDR3nt: TGTGCCAGCAGACGGGACAGGGGAGGACAGCCCCAGCATTTT
CDR3aa: CASRRDRGGQPQHF

d_gene: .
abundance: .
v_gene: TRBV6-1
j_gene: TRBJ1-5
CDR3nt: TGTGCCAGCAGTGAAGCAGAAGGTCTAGCCCAGCATTTT
CDR3aa: CASSEAEGLAQHF

d_gene: TRBD2
abundance: .
v_gene: TRBV9
j_gene: TRBJ2-5
CDR3nt: TGTGCCAGCAGCATTGGACTAGCGGGACTAGAGACCCAGTACTTC
CDR3aa: CASSIGLAGLETQYF

d_gene: TRBD2
abundance: .
v_gene: TRBV28
j_gene: TRBJ2-3
CDR3nt: TGTGCCAGCATTTCTCCAGCGGGAGTAGCAGATACGCAGTATTTT
CDR3aa: CASISPAGVADTQYF

d_gene: .
abundance: .
v_gene: TRBV28
j_gene: TRBJ1-2
CDR3nt: TGTGCCAGCAGGACTGCCGGGGATTATGGCTACACCTTC
CDR3aa: CASRTAGDYGYTF

d_gene: .
abundance: .
v_gene: TRBV7-2
j_gene: TRBJ1-2
CDR3nt: TGTGCCAGCAGTACCGGCGGCGGCTACACCTTC
CDR3aa: CASSTGGGYTF

d_gene: .
abundance: .
v_gene: TRBV9
j_gene: TRBJ2-3
CDR3nt: TGTGCCAGCAGCGCCCCGAGTCGAGGAAAAGACACAGATACGCAGTATTTT
CDR3aa: CASSAPSRGKDTDTQYF

d_gene: .
abundance: .
v_gene: TRBV5-6
j_gene: TRBJ2-5
CDR3nt: TGTGCCAGCAGCTTGGTGGACACTTACCAAGAGACCCAGTACTTC
CDR3aa: CASSLVDTYQETQYF

d_gene: TRBD1
abundance: .
v_gene: TRBV18
j_gene: TRBJ1-4
CDR3nt: TGTGCCAGCTCAAGGGACAGGGGGCTTGAAAAACTGTTTTTT
CDR3aa: CASSRDRGLEKLFF

d_gene: .
abundance: .
v_gene: TRBV20-1
j_gene: TRBJ2-1
CDR3nt: TGCAGCGGGAGATCCTACAATGAGCAGTTCTTC
CDR3aa: CSGRSYNEQFF

d_gene: .
abundance: .
v_gene: TRBV2
j_gene: TRBJ2-2
CDR3nt: TGTGCCAGCAGGGACCGAGTAAACACCGGGGAGCTGTTTTTT
CDR3aa: CASRDRVNTGELFF

d_gene: .
abundance: .
v_gene: TRBV4-3
j_gene: TRBJ1-2
CDR3nt: TGCGCCAGCAGCCAAGATTCACGGTCCGGCGCCTTCTATGGCTACACCTTC
CDR3aa: CASSQDSRSGAFYGYTF

d_gene: TRBD1
abundance: .
v_gene: TRBV7-2
j_gene: TRBJ1-5
CDR3nt: TGTGCCAGCAGCTTGTGGACAGGGCGACCCAATCAGCCCCAGCATTTT
CDR3aa: CASSLWTGRPNQPQHF

d_gene: TRBD1
abundance: .
v_gene: TRBV5-1
j_gene: TRBJ2-1
CDR3nt: TGCGCCAGCAGCGCGACAGGGTATCCCTACAATGAGCAGTTCTTC
CDR3aa: CASSATGYPYNEQFF

d_gene: .
abundance: .
v_gene: TRBV28
j_gene: TRBJ1-4
CDR3nt: TGTGCCAGCAGTTTGTGGGTAGGGGCAACTAATGAAAAACTGTTTTTT
CDR3aa: CASSLWVGATNEKLFF

d_gene: .
abundance: few
v_gene: TRBV5-1
j_gene: TRBJ1-1
CDR3nt: TGCGCCAGCAGCTTTTCGGGTCCTGACACTGAAGCTTTCTTT
CDR3aa: CASSFSGPDTEAFF

d_gene: .
abundance: .
v_gene: TRBV5-1
j_gene: TRBJ2-1
CDR3nt: TGCGCCAGCTTCCCCCGCGCGAGCTCCTACAATGAGCAGTTCTTC
CDR3aa: CASFPRASSYNEQFF

d_gene: TRBD1
abundance: .
v_gene: TRBV11-2
j_gene: TRBJ2-7
CDR3nt: TGTGCCAGCAGCTGGGGACAGGGTTTCATCGAGCAGTACTTC
CDR3aa: CASSWGQGFIEQYF

d_gene: .
abundance: .
v_gene: TRBV27
j_gene: TRBJ2-3
CDR3nt: TGTGCCAGCAGTCCCCCCGGGACAGATACGCAGTATTTT
CDR3aa: CASSPPGTDTQYF

d_gene: .
abundance: .
v_gene: TRBV28
j_gene: TRBJ2-1
CDR3nt: TGTGCCAGCGGCCGGGGCTACAATGAGCAGTTCTTC
CDR3aa: CASGRGYNEQFF

d_gene: .
abundance: .
v_gene: TRBV7-3
j_gene: TRBJ1-1
CDR3nt: TGTGCCAGCAGCTTAACGGTAGGGAGCTGGGCTTTCTTT
CDR3aa: CASSLTVGSWAFF

d_gene: .
abundance: .
v_gene: TRBV6-6
j_gene: TRBJ1-2
CDR3nt: TGTGCCAGCAGTCCACAGGGTTACCCTAACTATGGCTACACCTTC
CDR3aa: CASSPQGYPNYGYTF

d_gene: .
abundance: .
v_gene: TRBV5-1
j_gene: TRBJ1-1
CDR3nt: TGCGCCAGCAGCTTGGCACAGCCGAACACTGAAGCTTTCTTT
CDR3aa: CASSLAQPNTEAFF

d_gene: .
abundance: .
v_gene: TRBV23-1
j_gene: TRBJ1-2
CDR3nt: TGCGCCAGCAGTCAATTGAGGACGGGCGGCTACTATGGCTACACCTTC
CDR3aa: CASSQLRTGGYYGYTF

d_gene: TRBD1
abundance: .
v_gene: TRBV27
j_gene: TRBJ1-2
CDR3nt: TGTGCCAGCAGTTCCCAGGGGGTGATGGGGGGCAGGATCTATGGCTACACCTTC
CDR3aa: CASSSQGVMGGRIYGYTF

d_gene: TRBD1
abundance: .
v_gene: TRBV6-1
j_gene: TRBJ2-7
CDR3nt: TGTGCCAGCAGTGAAGCCCCGGGACAGGGCTACGAGCAGTACTTC
CDR3aa: CASSEAPGQGYEQYF

d_gene: .
abundance: .
v_gene: TRBV5-8
j_gene: TRBJ2-7
CDR3nt: TGTGCCAGCAGCTTGGCCAGCATAACCCATATACAGTACTTC
CDR3aa: CASSLASITHIQYF

d_gene: .
abundance: .
v_gene: TRBV5-4
j_gene: TRBJ2-7
CDR3nt: TGTGCCAGCAGCGTGCCGGGGCCTCCGGACTACGAGCAGTACTTC
CDR3aa: CASSVPGPPDYEQYF

d_gene: .
abundance: few
v_gene: TRBV15
j_gene: TRBJ2-1
CDR3nt: TGTGCCACCAGCAACTCCGGGGGCAAGGAGCAGTTCTTC
CDR3aa: CATSNSGGKEQFF